This T cell receptor beta chain was identified in a study of post-analysis software for immune sequencing data. Study as a whole: Patients with relapsing-remitting, secondary progressive and progressive-relapsing multiple sclerosis courses were all represented. Study observations and caveats: Same-batch preparations were strongly co-clustered by F measure. Patients with multiple sclerosis recorded significantly lower normalized Chao1 diversity than controls, the study found. There were a few TRBV segments more frequent in patients than controls, and TRBV5-6, TRBV5-1 and TRBV20-1 were among them.

Sequencing libraries made from TCR beta cDNA carried unique molecular identifiers. Input amounts of about 0.95 to 11 million T cells were used. These gave 500,000 or so cDNA molecules, so each molecule approximated one T cell. A single record per CDR3 protein comes from TCRdb applying MiXCR to the PCR reads. Here the sample spans 350,000 to 500,000 distinct CDR3 sequences, roughly 38% being singletons. Remarks on this clonotype: No antigen is known for it.

Germline V gene data show CDR1 as DFQATT and CDR2 as SNEGSKA (reference sequence). The CDR3 runs 15 residues. The ends were cut back, 7 bases at V and 0 bases at J, with 19 bases in the middle. The rearrangement uses TRBV20-1 and TRBJ2-7, with D tentatively TRBD2 (6 bases). What was sequenced was blood. This TCR came from a girl aged 2-9 years with multiple sclerosis. DNA for the CDR3: TGCAGTGTCGATACCCCCCAGGGAGGCTCCTACGAGCAGTACTTC. The encoded protein is CSVDTPQGGSYEQYF.